This T cell receptor beta chain derives from a study of blood T cell repertoires in COVID-19. Study in general: The cDNA or gDNA used as material had been derived from T cells, B-cell-depleted T cells, or PBMCs.

V was cut by 5 bases and J by 2 bases, with 7 bases left in between. CDR1 and CDR2 from the germline V gene are DFQATT and SNEGSKA (reference sequence). CDR3 size: 11 residues. Patients in Seattle were enrolled during active infection, then followed longitudinally. Per the original methods: Amplification from reference gene primers served as the basis for estimated nucleated cell counts. Clones were sequenced by immunoSEQ multiplex PCR, and TCRdb holds only the in-frame ones, with some missing. Clonal size and the V and J genes are those of that table, whereas D and trimming came from the DNA. The data hold approximately 70,000 clones, with roughly nine tenths observed a single time.

The TCR sequence derives from a man in his fifties with COVID-19, enrolled during active disease. The rearrangement uses TRBV20-1 and TRBJ2-7; no firm D call. Sequencing input: peripheral blood. DNA of the CDR3: TGCAGTGCTGACTCGACCTACGAGCAGTACTTC. Translating gives CSADSTYEQYF.